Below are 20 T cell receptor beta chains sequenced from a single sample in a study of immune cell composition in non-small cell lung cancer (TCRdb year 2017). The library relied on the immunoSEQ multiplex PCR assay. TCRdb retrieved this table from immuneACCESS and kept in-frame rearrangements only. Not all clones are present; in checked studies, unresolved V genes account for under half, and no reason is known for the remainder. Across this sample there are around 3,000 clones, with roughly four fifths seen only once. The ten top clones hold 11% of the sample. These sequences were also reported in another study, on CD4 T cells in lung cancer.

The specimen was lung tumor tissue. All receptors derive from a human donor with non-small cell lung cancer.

The CDR3: CASSLVGMGTGTYEQYF. In nucleotides, the CDR3 is TGTGCCAGCAGCTTAGTAGGAATGGGGACAGGGACCTACGAGCAGTACTTC. This chain uses TRBV11-2 with TRBJ2-7; 9 nucleotides align to TRBD1. J was trimmed by 2 bases and V by 1 base; bases with no gene match: 9. The CDR3 has 17 residues. Germline V gene lookup returns CDR1 SGHAT and CDR2 FQNNGV.

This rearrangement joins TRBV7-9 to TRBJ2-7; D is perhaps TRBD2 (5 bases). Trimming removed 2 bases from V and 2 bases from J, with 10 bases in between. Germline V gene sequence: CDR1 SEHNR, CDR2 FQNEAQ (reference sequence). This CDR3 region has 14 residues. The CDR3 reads CASSLWTFPYEQYF. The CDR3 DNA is TGTGCCAGCAGCTTATGGACTTTCCCCTACGAGCAGTACTTC.

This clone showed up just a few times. CDR3 DNA sequence: TGTGCCAGCAGCAGAAGTAGGGTTAGCGGGGGGGATGAGCAGTTCTTC. Translating gives CASSRSRVSGGDEQFF. J is TRBJ2-1 and V is TRBV7-9; TRBD2 agrees at 11 bases. V shed 5 bases, J shed 8 bases, and the junction held 11 bases outside the gene matches. The CDR3 consists of 16 residues. Germline assignment: CDR1 SEHNR and CDR2 FQNEAQ (reference sequence).

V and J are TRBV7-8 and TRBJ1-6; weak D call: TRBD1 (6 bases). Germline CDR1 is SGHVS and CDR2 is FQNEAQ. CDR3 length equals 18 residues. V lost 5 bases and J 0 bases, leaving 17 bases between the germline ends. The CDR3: CASSPPWTASSYNSPLHF. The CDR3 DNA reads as TGTGCCAGCAGCCCTCCTTGGACAGCGAGCTCCTATAATTCACCCCTCCACTTT.

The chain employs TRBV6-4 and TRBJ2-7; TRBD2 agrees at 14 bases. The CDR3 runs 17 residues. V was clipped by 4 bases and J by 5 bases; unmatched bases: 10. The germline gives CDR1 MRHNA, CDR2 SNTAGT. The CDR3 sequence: CASSAGLAGVLGDEQYF. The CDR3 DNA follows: TGTGCCAGCAGTGCGGGACTAGCGGGGGTCCTTGGTGACGAGCAGTACTTC.

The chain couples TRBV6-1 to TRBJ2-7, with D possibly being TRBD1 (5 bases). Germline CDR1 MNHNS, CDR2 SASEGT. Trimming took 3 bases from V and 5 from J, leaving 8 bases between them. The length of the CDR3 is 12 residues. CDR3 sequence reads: CASSDRVNEQYF. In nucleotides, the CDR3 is TGTGCCAGCAGTGACAGGGTGAACGAGCAGTACTTC.

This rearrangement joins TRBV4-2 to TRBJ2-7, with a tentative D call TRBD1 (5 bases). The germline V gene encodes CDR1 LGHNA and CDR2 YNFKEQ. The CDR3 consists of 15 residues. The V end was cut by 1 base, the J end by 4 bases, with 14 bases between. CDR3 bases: TGTGCCAGCAGCCAAGTCAGGGTAAGGTTATACGAGCAGTACTTC. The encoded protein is CASSQVRVRLYEQYF.

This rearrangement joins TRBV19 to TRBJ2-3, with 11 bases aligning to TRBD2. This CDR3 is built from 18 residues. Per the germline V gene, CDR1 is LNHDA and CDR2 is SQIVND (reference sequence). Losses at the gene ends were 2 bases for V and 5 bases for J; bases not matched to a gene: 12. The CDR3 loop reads CASSIKGLAGGLKDTQYF. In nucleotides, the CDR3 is TGTGCCAGTAGTATAAAGGGGCTAGCGGGGGGCCTGAAAGATACGCAGTATTTT.

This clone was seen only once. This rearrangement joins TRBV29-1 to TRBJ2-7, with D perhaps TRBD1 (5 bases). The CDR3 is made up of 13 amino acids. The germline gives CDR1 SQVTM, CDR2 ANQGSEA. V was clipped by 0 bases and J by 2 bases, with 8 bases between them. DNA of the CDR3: TGCAGCGTTGAAGAAGGGGTAGCCTACGAGCAGTACTTC. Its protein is CSVEEGVAYEQYF.

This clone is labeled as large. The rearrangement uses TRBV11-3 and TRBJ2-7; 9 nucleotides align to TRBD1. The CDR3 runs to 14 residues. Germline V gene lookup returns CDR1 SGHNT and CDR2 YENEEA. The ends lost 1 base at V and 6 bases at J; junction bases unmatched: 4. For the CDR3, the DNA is TGTGCCAGCAGCTTAGCCGGGACAGGGAGCGAGCAGTACTTC. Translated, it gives CASSLAGTGSEQYF.

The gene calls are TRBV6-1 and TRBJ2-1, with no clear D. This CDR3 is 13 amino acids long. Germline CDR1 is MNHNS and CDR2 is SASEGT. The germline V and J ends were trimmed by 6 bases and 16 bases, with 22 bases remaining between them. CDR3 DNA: TGTGCCAGCAGCCCAGTGACGGCGGATACAAGTTTCTTC. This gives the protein CASSPVTADTSFF.

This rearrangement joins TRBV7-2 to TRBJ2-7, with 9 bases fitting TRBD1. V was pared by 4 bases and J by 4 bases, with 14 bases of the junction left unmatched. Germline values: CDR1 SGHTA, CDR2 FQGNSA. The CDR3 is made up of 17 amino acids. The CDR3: CASSSARYDRGWYEQYF. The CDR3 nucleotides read TGTGCCAGCAGCTCCGCGAGATATGACAGGGGGTGGTACGAGCAGTACTTC.

CDR3 amino acids: CASSFTAGGQETQYF. DNA for the CDR3: TGCGCCAGCAGCTTTACGGCAGGGGGCCAAGAGACCCAGTACTTC. The V call is TRBV5-1, the J call TRBJ2-5; TRBD1 aligns across 7 bases. Germline values: CDR1 SGHRS, CDR2 YFSETQ. With 2 bases clipped from V and 1 base from J, the junction kept 5 bases outside the gene matches. The CDR3 runs 15 residues.

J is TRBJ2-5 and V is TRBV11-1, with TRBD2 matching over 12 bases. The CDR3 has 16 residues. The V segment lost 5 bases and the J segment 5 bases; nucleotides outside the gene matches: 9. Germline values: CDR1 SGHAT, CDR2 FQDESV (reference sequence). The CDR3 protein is CASSRLAGEVVETQYF. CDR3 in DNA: TGTGCCAGCAGCAGACTAGCGGGAGAAGTGGTGGAGACCCAGTACTTC. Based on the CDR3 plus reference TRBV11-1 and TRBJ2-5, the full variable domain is EAEVAQSPRYKITEKSQAVAFWCDPISGHATLYWYRQILGQGPELLVQFQDESVVDDSQLPKDRFSAERLKGVDSTLKIQPAELGDSAMYLCASSRLAGEVVETQYFGPGTRLLVL.

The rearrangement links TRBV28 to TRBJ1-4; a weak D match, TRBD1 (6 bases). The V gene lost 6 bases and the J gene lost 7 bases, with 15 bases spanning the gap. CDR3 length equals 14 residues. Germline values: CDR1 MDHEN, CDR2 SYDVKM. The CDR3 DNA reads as TGTGCCAGCAGCCGGGACAATGTGCGTGAAAAACTGTTTTTT. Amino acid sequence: CASSRDNVREKLFF.

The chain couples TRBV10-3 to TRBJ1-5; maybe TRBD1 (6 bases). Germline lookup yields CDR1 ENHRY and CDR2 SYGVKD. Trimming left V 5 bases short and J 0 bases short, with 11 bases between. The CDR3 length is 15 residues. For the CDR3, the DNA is TGTGCCATCAGTCAGAACAGGGATAGCAATCAGCCCCAGCATTTT. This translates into CAISQNRDSNQPQHF.

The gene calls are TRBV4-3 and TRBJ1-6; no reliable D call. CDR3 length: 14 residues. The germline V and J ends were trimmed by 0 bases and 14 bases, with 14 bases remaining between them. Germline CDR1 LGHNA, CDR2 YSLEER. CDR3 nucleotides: TGCGCCAGCAGCCAAGATCTCGGGATGGGGACCCTCCACTTT. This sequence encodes CASSQDLGMGTLHF.

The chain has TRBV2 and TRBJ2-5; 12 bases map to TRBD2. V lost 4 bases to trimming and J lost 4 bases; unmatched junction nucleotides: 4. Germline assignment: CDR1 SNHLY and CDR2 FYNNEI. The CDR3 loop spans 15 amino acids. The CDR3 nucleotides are TGTGCCAGCAGTGTAGCTAGCGGGGGGGGAGAGACCCAGTACTTC. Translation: CASSVASGGGETQYF. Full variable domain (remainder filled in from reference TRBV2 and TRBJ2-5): EPEVTQTPSHQVTQMGQEVILRCVPISNHLYFYWYRQILGQKVEFLVSFYNNEISEKSEIFDDQFSVERPDGSNFTLKIRSTKLEDSAMYFCASSVASGGGETQYFGPGTRLLVL.

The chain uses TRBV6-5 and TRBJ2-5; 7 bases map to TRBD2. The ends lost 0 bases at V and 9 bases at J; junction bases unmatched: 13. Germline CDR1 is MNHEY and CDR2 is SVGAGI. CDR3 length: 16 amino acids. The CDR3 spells CASSYSFSGPPKAQYF. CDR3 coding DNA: TGTGCCAGCAGTTACTCGTTTAGCGGGCCCCCAAAGGCCCAGTACTTC.

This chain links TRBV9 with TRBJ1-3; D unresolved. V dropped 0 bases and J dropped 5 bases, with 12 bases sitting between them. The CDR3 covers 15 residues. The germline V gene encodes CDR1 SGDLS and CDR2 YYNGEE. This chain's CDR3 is CASSVESGFRNTIYF. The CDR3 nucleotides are TGTGCCAGCAGCGTAGAATCAGGTTTCAGAAACACCATATATTTT.